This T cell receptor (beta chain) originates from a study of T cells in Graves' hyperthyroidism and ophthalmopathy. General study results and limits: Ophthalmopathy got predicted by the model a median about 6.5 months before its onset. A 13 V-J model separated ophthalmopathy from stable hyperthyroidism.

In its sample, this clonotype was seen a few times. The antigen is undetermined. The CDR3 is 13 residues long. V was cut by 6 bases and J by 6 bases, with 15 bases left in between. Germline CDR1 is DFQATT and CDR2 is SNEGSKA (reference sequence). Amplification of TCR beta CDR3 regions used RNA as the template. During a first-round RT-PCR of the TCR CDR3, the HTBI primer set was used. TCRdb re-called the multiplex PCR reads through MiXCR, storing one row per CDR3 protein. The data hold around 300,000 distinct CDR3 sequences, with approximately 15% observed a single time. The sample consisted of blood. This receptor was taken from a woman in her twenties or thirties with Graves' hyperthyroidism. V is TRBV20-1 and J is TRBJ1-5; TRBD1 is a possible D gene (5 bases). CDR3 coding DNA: TGCAGTGCCCGTACCAGGGAGGGTCAGCCCCAGCATTTT. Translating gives CSARTREGQPQHF.